A selection of T cell receptor beta chains follows, all from one sample in a study of cytomegalovirus exposure and HLA in healthy donors. The assay was immunoSEQ multiplex PCR, and TCRdb's table has in-frame clones only and misses some. Among 150,000 to 200,000 clones listed, roughly three quarters were seen once. What was sequenced was PBMCs. The source is a woman in her 50s in good health and CMV-seronegative. CDR3s include the opening cysteine and the closing phenylalanine or tryptophan. D genes are given only for firm matches. Some rows mark clone size as missing; the rest say once, few, many or name a class of expanded clone.

V: TRBV2; J: TRBJ2-5; size: .; D: .; DNA: TGTGCCAGCAGGGTCGTTGAGTACCAAGAGACCCAGTACTTC; CDR3: CASRVVEYQETQYF
V: TRBV27; J: TRBJ2-7; size: .; D: TRBD1; DNA: TGTGCCAGCAGTTCCGAGACGACAGGGCTAGGGGAGCAGTACTTC; CDR3: CASSSETTGLGEQYF
V: TRBV28; J: TRBJ2-1; size: .; D: TRBD2; DNA: TGTGCCAGCAGTTTTTGGAAAGCGGGACTCTACAATGAGCAGTTCTTC; CDR3: CASSFWKAGLYNEQFF
V: TRBV11-1; J: TRBJ2-1; size: .; D: TRBD2; DNA: TGTGCCAGCACCTTAATAGCGGGAGCGGGTGAGCAGTTCTTC; CDR3: CASTLIAGAGEQFF
V: TRBV5-5; J: TRBJ1-3; size: once; D: TRBD1; DNA: TGTGCCAGCAGCTTGGCCATACCGGGACAGGGGGCGGCGTACACCATATATTTT; CDR3: CASSLAIPGQGAAYTIYF
V: TRBV5-1; J: TRBJ1-1; size: .; D: TRBD1; DNA: TGCGCCAGCAGCTTGGCAACAGGGGGCTTCGTCACTGAAGCTTTCTTT; CDR3: CASSLATGGFVTEAFF
V: TRBV6-1; J: TRBJ2-3; size: .; D: TRBD2; DNA: TGTGCCAGCAGTGTAGCGGGGCATAGCACAGATACGCAGTATTTT; CDR3: CASSVAGHSTDTQYF
V: TRBV27; J: TRBJ2-3; size: .; D: .; DNA: TGTGCCAGCTGTATCAGGCTCCACACAGATACGCAGTATTTT; CDR3: CASCIRLHTDTQYF
V: TRBV29-1; J: TRBJ1-1; size: few; D: .; DNA: TGCAGCGTTGGTACAGCGAACACTGAAGCTTTCTTT; CDR3: CSVGTANTEAFF
V: TRBV7-2; J: TRBJ1-4; size: .; D: TRBD1; DNA: TGTGCCAGCAGCGGATGGGACAGTATTTGTGAAAAACTGTTTTTT; CDR3: CASSGWDSICEKLFF
V: TRBV30; J: TRBJ1-5; size: .; D: TRBD1; DNA: TGTGCCTGGAGTGCCTGGACAGGGGGTCAGCCCCAGCATTTT; CDR3: CAWSAWTGGQPQHF
V: TRBV30; J: TRBJ2-2; size: .; D: TRBD1; DNA: TGTGCCTGGAGTACCAGACAGGGGGCTTGGCGGGGGGCCCCCGGGGAGCTGTTTTTT; CDR3: CAWSTRQGAWRGAPGELFF
V: TRBV11-3; J: TRBJ2-3; size: .; D: TRBD2; DNA: TGTGCCAGCAGCTTAGGCGGGGGTAGCACAGATACGCAGTATTTT; CDR3: CASSLGGGSTDTQYF
V: TRBV6-4; J: TRBJ1-2; size: .; D: TRBD1; DNA: TGTGCCAGCAGTGAAGGGGGCCTCGGCGGCTACACCTTC; CDR3: CASSEGGLGGYTF
V: TRBV14; J: TRBJ2-1; size: .; D: TRBD2; DNA: TGTGCCAGCAGCCAAGTCAAGGCTAGCGGGAGGAGCTCCTACAATGAGCAGTTCTTC; CDR3: CASSQVKASGRSSYNEQFF
V: TRBV7-2; J: TRBJ1-1; size: .; D: TRBD1; DNA: TGTGCCAGCAGCTTCCGACAGGGGCCGAACACTGAAGCTTTCTTT; CDR3: CASSFRQGPNTEAFF
V: TRBV19; J: TRBJ1-5; size: .; D: .; DNA: TGTGCCAGTAGTATATTATCTCCAGGGTGGAGCAATCAGCCCCAGCATTTT; CDR3: CASSILSPGWSNQPQHF
V: TRBV13; J: TRBJ2-7; size: .; D: TRBD1; DNA: TGTGCCAGCAGCGCAACCGGGACAGGCACCTACGAGCAGTACTTC; CDR3: CASSATGTGTYEQYF
V: TRBV28; J: TRBJ1-1; size: few; D: .; DNA: TGTGCCAGCAGAACCCGCCCCCCGAGTATGACTGAAGCTTTCTTT; CDR3: CASRTRPPSMTEAFF
V: TRBV19; J: TRBJ1-5; size: .; D: .; DNA: TGTGCCAGTAGTGGGGGGTTAAGCAATCAGCCCCAGCATTTT; CDR3: CASSGGLSNQPQHF
V: TRBV28; J: TRBJ2-3; size: .; D: TRBD1; DNA: TGTGCCAGCAGTCCGACAGGGGTTGGAGATACGCAGTATTTT; CDR3: CASSPTGVGDTQYF
V: TRBV5-1; J: TRBJ2-1; size: .; D: TRBD2; DNA: TGCGCCAGCAGGGGACTAGCGGGATCCTACAATGAGCAGTTCTTC; CDR3: CASRGLAGSYNEQFF
V: TRBV11-2; J: TRBJ1-5; size: .; D: TRBD1; DNA: TGTGCCAGCAGCTTATCCGGGACAGTTGGCCCGGAGCCCCAGCATTTT; CDR3: CASSLSGTVGPEPQHF
V: TRBV10-3; J: TRBJ2-4; size: .; D: .; DNA: TGTGCCATCAGTGAGTCTGGCGTGGGTCGGGGCATTCAGTACTTC; CDR3: CAISESGVGRGIQYF
V: TRBV6-5; J: TRBJ2-7; size: .; D: TRBD2; DNA: TGTGCCAGCACCGGCGCGCTAGCGGGAGTCGAGCAGTACTTC; CDR3: CASTGALAGVEQYF
V: TRBV27; J: TRBJ1-1; size: .; D: .; DNA: TGTGCCAGCAGTTTATACAGCCCGAACACTGAAGCTTTCTTT; CDR3: CASSLYSPNTEAFF
V: TRBV27; J: TRBJ2-7; size: .; D: TRBD1; DNA: TGTGCCAGCAGTTTATATTGGCGACAGGGGAGATCGTACGAGCAGTACTTC; CDR3: CASSLYWRQGRSYEQYF
V: TRBV7-9; J: TRBJ1-2; size: once; D: TRBD1; DNA: TGTGCCAGCAGCTTAGGCGGGACAGATGGTTACACCTTC; CDR3: CASSLGGTDGYTF
V: TRBV9; J: TRBJ1-4; size: .; D: .; DNA: TGTGCCAGCAGCGTGGGGTGGGGGGCAACTAATGAAAAACTGTTTTTT; CDR3: CASSVGWGATNEKLFF
V: TRBV6-6; J: TRBJ2-3; size: .; D: .; DNA: TGTGCCAGCACCCGTGGCCGGCAGGTAGATACGCAGTATTTT; CDR3: CASTRGRQVDTQYF
V: TRBV7-2; J: TRBJ2-1; size: .; D: TRBD2; DNA: TGTGCCAGCAGCTTAGGCGGGAGCTACAATGAGCAGTTCTTC; CDR3: CASSLGGSYNEQFF
V: TRBV4-2; J: TRBJ1-6; size: few; D: .; DNA: TGTGCCAGCAGCCAATCGGGACAAGATAATTCACCCCTCCACTTT; CDR3: CASSQSGQDNSPLHF
V: TRBV7-9; J: TRBJ2-1; size: .; D: TRBD1; DNA: TGTGCCAGCAGCTCATTAACAACAGGGGTCTCCTACAATGAGCAGTTCTTC; CDR3: CASSSLTTGVSYNEQFF
V: TRBV6-5; J: TRBJ2-7; size: once; D: TRBD1; DNA: TGTGCCAGCAGTTACTCCAGGGGGATTTACTACGAGCAGTACTTC; CDR3: CASSYSRGIYYEQYF
V: TRBV7-2; J: TRBJ2-6; size: once; D: TRBD2; DNA: TGTGCCAGCAGCCTAAGGACTAGCGAGTTTACTGGGGCCAACGTCCTGACTTTC; CDR3: CASSLRTSEFTGANVLTF
V: TRBV5-1; J: TRBJ2-3; size: .; D: TRBD1; DNA: TGCGCCAGCAGACGACAGGGGGCAGAAGATACGCAGTATTTT; CDR3: CASRRQGAEDTQYF
V: TRBV7-6; J: TRBJ1-3; size: .; D: TRBD1; DNA: TGTGCCAGCAGCTCGAGGACAGGGGGCCGTGGAAACACCATATATTTT; CDR3: CASSSRTGGRGNTIYF
V: TRBV7-2; J: TRBJ1-1; size: .; D: .; DNA: TGTGCCAGCAGCCCTAACAAGACAGGCCAGAAAGCTTTCTTT; CDR3: CASSPNKTGQKAFF
V: TRBV10-3; J: TRBJ2-1; size: .; D: .; DNA: TGTGCCATCAGCAATAGTAACAATGAGCAGTTCTTC; CDR3: CAISNSNNEQFF
V: TRBV25-1; J: TRBJ1-6; size: .; D: TRBD1; DNA: TGTGCCAGCAGTGGCGACAGGGGCGGTAATTCACCCCTCCACTTT; CDR3: CASSGDRGGNSPLHF
V: TRBV19; J: TRBJ2-7; size: once; D: TRBD1; DNA: TGTGCCAGTAGTATTAACGGACAGGGGCCCAACGAGCAGTACTTC; CDR3: CASSINGQGPNEQYF
V: TRBV27; J: TRBJ1-1; size: .; D: TRBD1; DNA: TGTGCCAGCAGTCCCCTGTACAGGGGCACTGAAGCTTTCTTT; CDR3: CASSPLYRGTEAFF
V: TRBV6-5; J: TRBJ1-4; size: .; D: .; DNA: TGTGCCAGCAGTTACGCGACTAATGAAAAACTGTTTTTT; CDR3: CASSYATNEKLFF
V: TRBV16; J: TRBJ2-7; size: .; D: TRBD1; DNA: TGTGCCAGCAGCCCATGGACAGGGGTATTCGAGCAGTACTTC; CDR3: CASSPWTGVFEQYF
V: TRBV7-7; J: TRBJ2-7; size: .; D: TRBD2; DNA: TGTGCCAGCAGCGCCCGGCCCTCTAGCGGGGTAGGTGGTATCTACGAGCAGTACTTC; CDR3: CASSARPSSGVGGIYEQYF
V: TRBV28; J: TRBJ2-1; size: .; D: .; DNA: TGTGCCAGCCAGGACAATGAGCAGTTCTTC; CDR3: CASQDNEQFF
V: TRBV2; J: TRBJ2-6; size: .; D: TRBD2; DNA: TGTGCCAGCCGGACTAGCGGGGACTATGGGGCCAACGTCCTGACTTTC; CDR3: CASRTSGDYGANVLTF
V: TRBV11-2; J: TRBJ2-3; size: .; D: .; DNA: TGTGCCAGCAGCTTAGGGGCCCGAGGGGGGGCCTCAGATACGCAGTATTTT; CDR3: CASSLGARGGASDTQYF
V: TRBV5-1; J: TRBJ2-1; size: once; D: .; DNA: TGCGCCAGCAGCTTGGCCGTGAGCTCCTACAATGAGCAGTTCTTC; CDR3: CASSLAVSSYNEQFF
V: TRBV7-2; J: TRBJ2-2; size: few; D: TRBD2; DNA: TGTGCCAGCACCCCAACCCTCAGCGGGAGGACCGGGGAGCTGTTTTTT; CDR3: CASTPTLSGRTGELFF
V: TRBV19; J: TRBJ1-1; size: .; D: .; DNA: TGTGCCAGTAGTATAGAGGGGCACAGCCTGAACACTGAAGCTTTCTTT; CDR3: CASSIEGHSLNTEAFF
V: TRBV29-1; J: TRBJ2-2; size: few; D: TRBD1; DNA: TGCAGCGCCAGGACAGGGGTTAACACCGGGGAGCTGTTTTTT; CDR3: CSARTGVNTGELFF